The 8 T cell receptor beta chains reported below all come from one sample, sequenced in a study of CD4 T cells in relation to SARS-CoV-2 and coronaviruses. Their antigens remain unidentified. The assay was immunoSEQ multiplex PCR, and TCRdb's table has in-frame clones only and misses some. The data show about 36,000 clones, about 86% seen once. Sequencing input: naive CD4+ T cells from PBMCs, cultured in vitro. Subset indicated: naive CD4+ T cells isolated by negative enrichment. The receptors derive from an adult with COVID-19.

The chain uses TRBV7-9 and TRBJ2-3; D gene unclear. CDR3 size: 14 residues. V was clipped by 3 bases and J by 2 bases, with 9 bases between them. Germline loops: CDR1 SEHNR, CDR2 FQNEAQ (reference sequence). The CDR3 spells CASSFGRNTDTQYF. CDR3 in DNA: TGTGCCAGCAGCTTCGGTCGGAACACAGATACGCAGTATTTT.

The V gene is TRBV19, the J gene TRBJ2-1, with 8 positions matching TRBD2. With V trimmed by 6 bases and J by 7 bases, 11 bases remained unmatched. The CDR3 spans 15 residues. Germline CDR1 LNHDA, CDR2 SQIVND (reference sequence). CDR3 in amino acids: CASRTRGSGINEQFF. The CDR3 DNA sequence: TGTGCCAGTAGGACTCGGGGTAGCGGGATTAATGAGCAGTTCTTC.

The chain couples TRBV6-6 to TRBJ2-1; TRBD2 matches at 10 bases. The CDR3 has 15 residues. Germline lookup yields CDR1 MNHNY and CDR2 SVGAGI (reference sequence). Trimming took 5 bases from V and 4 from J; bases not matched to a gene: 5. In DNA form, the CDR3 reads TGTGCCAGCAGTCTTACTAGCGGGAATTACAATGAGCAGTTCTTC. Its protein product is CASSLTSGNYNEQFF.

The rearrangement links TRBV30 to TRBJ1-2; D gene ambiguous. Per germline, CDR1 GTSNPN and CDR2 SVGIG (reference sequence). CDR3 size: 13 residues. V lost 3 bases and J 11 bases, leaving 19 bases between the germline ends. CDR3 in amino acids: CAWSPWTRNGYTF. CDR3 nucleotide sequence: TGTGCCTGGAGCCCTTGGACCCGGAACGGTTACACCTTC.

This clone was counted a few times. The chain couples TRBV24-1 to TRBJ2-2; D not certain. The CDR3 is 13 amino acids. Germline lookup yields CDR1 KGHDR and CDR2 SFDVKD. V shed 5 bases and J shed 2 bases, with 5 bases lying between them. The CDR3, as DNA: TGTGCCACCAGTGGAATAAACACCGGGGAGCTGTTTTTT. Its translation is CATSGINTGELFF.

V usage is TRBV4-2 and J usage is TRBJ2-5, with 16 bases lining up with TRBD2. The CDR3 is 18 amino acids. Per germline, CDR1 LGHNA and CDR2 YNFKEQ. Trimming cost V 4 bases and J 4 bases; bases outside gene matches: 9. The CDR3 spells CASSLGTSGRAALETQYF. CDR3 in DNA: TGTGCCAGCAGCCTTGGGACTAGCGGGAGGGCAGCCTTAGAGACCCAGTACTTC.

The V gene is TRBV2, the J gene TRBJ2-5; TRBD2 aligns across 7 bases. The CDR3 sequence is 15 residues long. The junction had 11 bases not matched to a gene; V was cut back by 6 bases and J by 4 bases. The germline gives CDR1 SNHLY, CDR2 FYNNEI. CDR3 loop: CASSPLGGGGETQYF. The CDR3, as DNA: TGTGCCAGCAGCCCCTTAGGAGGCGGGGGAGAGACCCAGTACTTC.

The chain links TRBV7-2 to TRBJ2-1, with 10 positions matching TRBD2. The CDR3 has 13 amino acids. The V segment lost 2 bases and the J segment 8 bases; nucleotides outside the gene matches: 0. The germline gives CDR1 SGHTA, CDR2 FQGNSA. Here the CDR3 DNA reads TGTGCCAGCAGCTTACTAGCGGGAGATGAGCAGTTCTTC. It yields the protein CASSLLAGDEQFF.